This T cell receptor (beta chain) was recorded in a study of T cell changes during pregnancy in multiple sclerosis (dated by TCRdb to about 2019). Turning to the overall study: The study looked at changes in the T cell repertoire across pregnancy in women with multiple sclerosis.

Preparation of the library involved the immunoSEQ multiplex PCR assay. In TCRdb, the immuneACCESS table is reduced to in-frame sequences with V and J assigned. These tables do not hold every clone; where another copy was compared, an unresolved V gene accounts for under half, and the others remain unexplained. The sample table lists roughly 34,000 clones, roughly 88% of them with a count of one. 4% to 4.5% of the sample is in the top ten clones. About this clone: Its antigen is currently not known. Base qualities are not at hand, and no much larger clone is one base apart.

The cysteine opens and the phenylalanine closes a CDR3 of 16 amino acids. Only the CDR3 DNA stays, 48 bases, in frame from base 1. The germline V gene sets CDR1 to ENHRY and CDR2 to SYGVKD. Here V drops 2 bases and J drops 0 bases, and the junction holds 5 bases not matched to any gene. The starting material was peripheral blood, obtained in the second trimester of pregnancy. The clonotype comes from a female donor in good health, enrolled as a control in a pregnancy study. The chain was built from TRBV10-3 and TRBJ2-3; 7 of the junction bases match TRBD2. The nucleotides are TGTGCCATCAGTGAGGCGTGGGAGGGGAGCACAGATACGCAGTATTTT. This sequence encodes CAISEAWEGSTDTQYF.